This paragraph reports one T cell receptor beta chain. The antigen is undetermined. CDR1 is SEHNR and CDR2 is FQNEAQ in the germline V gene (reference sequence). Trimming removed 8 bases from V and 0 bases from J; junction bases left unmatched: 3. The CDR3 has 13 amino acids. The treatment: approximately nine-day PBMC culture with coronavirus spike peptide pools or control peptides (ViraFEST assay). Peptide pools at approximately 11 ug/ml and IL-2 at about 9.6 IU/ml were added to cultures of 2 million or so PBMCs per well. The data were taken from a study of vaccination and CD4 T cells after COVID-19. Oncomine TCR Beta short-read sequencing was applied to DNA from cultured CD4+ T cells. TCRdb used MiXCR to reprocess the PCR reads, holding one entry per CDR3 protein. The sample holds around 14,000 distinct CDR3 sequences, approximately 60% seen once.

The source of this sequence is a human donor who had recovered from COVID-19. The chain joins TRBV7-9 to TRBJ2-5, with TRBD1 matching over 7 bases. The sequencing sample was made of CD4+ T cells from blood, cultured in vitro. The CDR3 coding sequence is TGTGCCAGCGACGACAGGGACCAAGAGACCCAGTACTTC. It translates to CASDDRDQETQYF.